This T cell receptor beta chain was sequenced in a study of technical replicates of blood from several donors. This CDR3 has 16 amino acids. The V end lost 2 bases, the J end lost 0 bases, and 13 bases lay between the germline ends. CDR1 and CDR2 (germline): MRHNA, SNTAGT. Sequencing was performed with immunoSEQ multiplex PCR; in TCRdb, only in-frame clones are kept and a portion is missing. This table has about 74,000 clones, 81% appearing once. This sequence originates from a human donor in good health. Some clones in this sample may be carry-over from other donors' samples. The rearrangement joins TRBV6-4 to TRBJ1-1; no reliable D call. What was sequenced was PBMCs. The CDR3 region has the DNA TGTGCCAGCAGTGACCCGAGGTTCCCGATGAACACTGAAGCTTTCTTT. It encodes CASSDPRFPMNTEAFF.